Listed below are T cell receptor beta chains from one sample, sequenced in a study of Ad26.COV2.S vaccination and SARS-CoV-2 variants. Sequencing used immunoSEQ multiplex PCR; TCRdb keeps in-frame clones, though not all of them. Here the sample spans a few hundred thousand clones, roughly 87% being singletons. The sequencing used peripheral blood, collected in a trial of Ad26.COV2.S vaccine versus placebo. Receptors were obtained from a person between 18 and 60 years old who received the Ad26.COV2.S COVID-19 vaccine or a placebo. The CDR3 runs from the conserved cysteine through the conserved F or W. Expanded clones get a size class; other rows say once, few or many, or leave the size out.

v_call	clone_size	j_call	cdr3_aa
TRBV3-1/TRBV3-2	few	TRBJ2-7	CASSQAGEQYF
TRBV6-2/TRBV6-3	.	TRBJ1-2	CASSDTWGQGIDGYTF
TRBV5-1	.	TRBJ2-1	CASSPTGLAGGINEQFF
TRBV7-3	.	TRBJ1-2	CASSPQGAPGSYTF
TRBV9	once	TRBJ1-5	CASGTGGNQPQHF
TRBV6-5	.	TRBJ1-2	CASSRPAWGYGYTF
TRBV14	.	TRBJ1-2	CASSRRDRGNYGYTF
TRBV30	once	TRBJ1-6	CAWSVPLTGRSPLHF
TRBV24-1	.	TRBJ2-5	CATSDLAGGETQYF
TRBV6-2/TRBV6-3	.	TRBJ1-5	CASSPTGANNQPQHF
TRBV6-1	.	TRBJ1-2	CASSEIYGYTF
TRBV5-1	.	TRBJ2-6	CASSEGSGANVLTF
TRBV18	.	TRBJ1-1	CASSPRGLNTEAFF
TRBV2	.	TRBJ1-2	CASSEAGQVYGYTF
TRBV7-2	.	TRBJ2-7	CASSLGSSGNYEQYF
TRBV2	.	TRBJ2-1	CASVTSNEQFF
TRBV11-2	once	TRBJ1-1	CASSFSQQTGGGGAFF
TRBV7-3	few	TRBJ1-1	CASSYAGGANTEAFF
TRBV27	once	TRBJ2-1	CASSLAGGGHNEQFF
TRBV5-1	.	TRBJ2-2	CASSLALGNSGELFF
TRBV21-1	.	TRBJ2-7	CASSLAGAELYEQYF
TRBV5-1	.	TRBJ2-5	CASSLAGTPRRGETQYF
TRBV14	few	TRBJ2-1	CASSLMTSDNEQFF
TRBV6-6	.	TRBJ2-7	CASTGTGNYEQYF
TRBV14	.	TRBJ1-1	CASSLTQGLNTEAFF
TRBV9	.	TRBJ2-1	CASSVGHSGLSSYNEQFF
TRBV24-1	once	TRBJ2-5	CATSDPSQGGQETQYF
TRBV6-5	.	TRBJ1-6	CASSLQGYNSPLHF
TRBV6-4	.	TRBJ2-1	CASSDGLAGGNEQFF
TRBV28	.	TRBJ2-3	CASSLNRETDTQYF
TRBV2	.	TRBJ1-5	CASSIEQGRNQPQHF